Below, 24 T cell receptor beta chains from the same sample are listed, as sequenced in a study of cytomegalovirus exposure and HLA in healthy donors. PCR was performed using 60 Vbeta and 13 Jbeta primers. Assay: immunoSEQ multiplex PCR; the TCRdb copy retains only in-frame clones and omits some. Of hundreds of thousands of clones in the sample, approximately 82% were seen once. Sequencing was carried out using PBMCs. Receptors were obtained from a woman aged 40 to 50 in good health and CMV-seronegative.

This clone was counted a few times. The rearrangement joins TRBV30 to TRBJ1-1, with D possibly matching TRBD1 (6 bases). CDR1 and CDR2 from the germline V gene are GTSNPN and SVGIG (reference sequence). V lost 6 bases and J 5 bases, leaving 13 bases between the germline ends. The CDR3 contains 12 residues. Here the CDR3 reads CACIQGWTEAFF. In DNA form, the CDR3 reads TGTGCCTGCATACAGGGATGGACTGAAGCTTTCTTT. Full variable domain (rest looked up from reference TRBV30 and TRBJ1-1): SQTIHQWPATLVQPVGSPLSLECTVEGTSNPNLYWYRQAAGRGLQLLFYSVGIGQISSEVPQNLSASRPQDRQFILSSKKLLLSDSGFYLCACIQGWTEAFFGQGTRLTVV.

The chain joins TRBV11-2 to TRBJ2-2; 8 bases are shared with TRBD2. The CDR3 has 17 residues. CDR1 is SGHAT, CDR2 FQNNGV, per germline. Trimming cost V 5 bases and J 2 bases; bases outside gene matches: 10. Here the CDR3 reads CASSLSPGGDNTGELFF. The CDR3 coding sequence is TGTGCCAGCAGCCTTTCCCCCGGGGGGGACAACACCGGGGAGCTGTTTTTT. The full variable domain, completed using reference TRBV11-2 and TRBJ2-2, is EAGVAQSPRYKIIEKRQSVAFWCNPISGHATLYWYQQILGQGPKLLIQFQNNGVVDDSQLPKDRFSAERLKGVDSTLKIQPAKLEDSAVYLCASSLSPGGDNTGELFFGEGSRLTVL.

The rearrangement links TRBV5-1 to TRBJ1-2; 8 bases are a match to TRBD1. The CDR3 is 13 amino acids. V dropped 5 bases and J dropped 6; count of bases not matched to a gene: 6. Per the germline V gene, CDR1 is SGHRS and CDR2 is YFSETQ. CDR3 sequence (DNA): TGCGCCAGCAGGGACAGGGAGGGCGATGGCTACACCTTC. It is translated as CASRDREGDGYTF.

V and J are TRBV18 and TRBJ1-1; D unclear. CDR1 and CDR2 (germline): KGHSH, LQKENI. This CDR3 is built from 12 residues. Deletions cut 1 base from V and 11 bases from J, with 11 bases between. DNA of the CDR3: TGTGCCAGCTCACCACGAGGTTTAGATGCTTTCTTT. Residues: CASSPRGLDAFF.

The CDR3 sequence is CASSFGGQGKKLFF. CDR3 coding DNA: TGTGCCAGCAGTTTCGGGGGGCAGGGAAAAAAACTGTTTTTT. The chain links TRBV27 to TRBJ1-4, with a tentative D call TRBD1 (6 bases). Germline CDR1 reads MNHEY; CDR2 reads SMNVEV (reference sequence). The CDR3 length is 14 residues. V dropped 3 bases and J dropped 9 bases, with 14 bases sitting between them.

On this clone: Sequence at one end of the junction differs from germline and may be a read error. The chain couples TRBV7-7 to TRBJ2-2, with TRBD1 identical over 7 bases. The CDR3 sequence is 16 residues long. Germline V gene sequence: CDR1 SSHAT, CDR2 FNYEAQ (reference sequence). The CDR3 coding sequence is TGTGCTAGCAGCTTAGGGCTACAGGGGATCTCCGGGGAGCTGTTTTTT. The encoded protein is CASSLGLQGISGELFF.

V usage is TRBV5-1 and J usage is TRBJ1-4; D perhaps matches TRBD1 (6 bases). Trimming stripped 4 bases from V and 1 base from J, with 14 bases between. The germline V gene encodes CDR1 SGHRS and CDR2 YFSETQ. The CDR3 spans 16 residues. CDR3 in amino acids: CASSDYRVGTNEKLFF. The CDR3 nucleotides are TGCGCCAGCAGCGACTACAGGGTTGGAACTAATGAAAAACTGTTTTTT.

Turning to this clone: Other DNA sequences in the sample encode the same CDR3. The V call is TRBV7-2, the J call TRBJ2-7; D remains unclear. The CDR3 runs to 13 residues. Per germline, CDR1 SGHTA and CDR2 FQGNSA. V dropped 3 bases and J dropped 1 base, with 7 bases sitting between them. The CDR3, as DNA: TGTGCCAGCAGCTTCAGTGGTTCCTACGAGCAGTACTTC. It translates to CASSFSGSYEQYF.

This clone was detected only a few times. V and J are TRBV4-1 and TRBJ2-3; 12 nucleotides agree with TRBD2. Germline-derived CDR1 and CDR2 are MGHRA and YSYEKL. This CDR3 is built from 17 residues. J lost 0 bases, V lost 3 bases, and 4 bases had no gene match. CDR3 sequence reads: CASSHPSGGASTDTQYF. In DNA form, the CDR3 reads TGCGCCAGCAGCCATCCTAGCGGGGGGGCTAGCACAGATACGCAGTATTTT.

The rearrangement links TRBV30 to TRBJ1-2; perhaps TRBD1 as D (6 bases). Trimming removed 4 bases at V and 6 bases at J, with 15 bases between. The CDR3 is 13 residues long. Germline CDR1 GTSNPN, CDR2 SVGIG (reference sequence). The CDR3 DNA reads TGTGCCTGGAAGCTACAGGGTACCCATGGCTACACCTTC. Protein: CAWKLQGTHGYTF.

This chain joins TRBV18 and TRBJ2-1; TRBD1 matches 8 bases. V dropped 3 bases and J dropped 3; count of bases not matched to a gene: 4. The CDR3 loop spans 15 amino acids. Looked up from germline, CDR1 is KGHSH and CDR2 is LQKENI. This chain's CDR3 is CASSPRDRHYNEQFF. CDR3 sequence (DNA): TGTGCCAGCTCACCCCGGGACAGGCACTACAATGAGCAGTTCTTC.

This clone was detected a few times. The V and J genes are TRBV15 and TRBJ1-1; D is uncertain. CDR1 and CDR2 from the germline V gene are LNHNV and YYDKDF (reference sequence). V was cut by 0 bases and J by 6 bases, with 8 bases left in between. CDR3 length: 13 residues. The CDR3 region has the DNA TGTGCCACCAGCAGAGACATGGACTCTGAAGCTTTCTTT. This sequence encodes CATSRDMDSEAFF.

The chain employs TRBV9 and TRBJ2-2; 10 nucleotides match TRBD1. This CDR3 is built from 16 residues. Germline V gene sequence: CDR1 SGDLS, CDR2 YYNGEE. V lost 4 bases, J lost 6 bases, and 9 bases stayed unmatched. The CDR3 DNA is TGTGCCAGCAGCTCAAGACAGGGGGCTTTAGCCGGGGAGCTGTTTTTT. Its protein product is CASSSRQGALAGELFF.

The gene calls are TRBV4-1 and TRBJ1-3; possible D gene TRBD1, 5 bases. The V gene lost 3 bases and the J gene lost 7 bases, with 10 bases spanning the gap. Germline loops: CDR1 MGHRA, CDR2 YSYEKL. This CDR3 is 13 amino acids long. CDR3: CASSQVTGNTIYF. The DNA of the CDR3 is TGCGCCAGCAGCCAGGTCACAGGCAACACCATATATTTT.

V is TRBV7-2 and J is TRBJ2-7; D remains unclear. The CDR3 length is 14 residues. Germline V gene lookup returns CDR1 SGHTA and CDR2 FQGNSA. The germline V and J ends were trimmed by 3 bases and 2 bases, with 11 bases remaining between them. The CDR3 DNA sequence: TGTGCCAGCAGCTTCATGGCCAAAACCTACGAGCAGTACTTC. Protein product: CASSFMAKTYEQYF.

This clone was found once. The rearrangement joins TRBV7-9 to TRBJ2-2; TRBD1 matches 8 bases. The germline V gene encodes CDR1 SEHNR and CDR2 FQNEAQ (reference sequence). J lost 3 bases, V lost 3 bases, and 3 bases had no gene match. The CDR3 is 15 residues long. The CDR3 bases are TGTGCCAGCAGCTTGCCGACAGGGGACACCGGGGAGCTGTTTTTT. Amino acids: CASSLPTGDTGELFF.

The V and J genes are TRBV5-1 and TRBJ2-3; the match to TRBD2 covers 7 bases. The J segment lost 5 bases and the V segment lost 0 bases, leaving 3 bases of the junction unmatched. In germline, CDR1 is SGHRS, CDR2 YFSETQ. The CDR3 sequence is 14 residues long. Here the CDR3 DNA reads TGCGCCAGCAGCTTGGTGGGCGGGGGAGATACGCAGTATTTT. Amino acids: CASSLVGGGDTQYF.

This clone appeared a single time. The CDR3, as DNA: TGTGCCAGCACCACCCCGAGGGCCATCGCGAACGAGCAGTACTTC. It specifies CASTTPRAIANEQYF. The chain has TRBV11-2 and TRBJ2-7; weak D call: TRBD2 (5 bases). The CDR3 is 15 amino acids. The germline gives CDR1 SGHAT, CDR2 FQNNGV. Trimming pared 7 bases from V and 5 bases from J, leaving 21 bases between. The full variable domain, rest sourced from reference TRBV11-2 and TRBJ2-7, is EAGVAQSPRYKIIEKRQSVAFWCNPISGHATLYWYQQILGQGPKLLIQFQNNGVVDDSQLPKDRFSAERLKGVDSTLKIQPAKLEDSAVYLCASTTPRAIANEQYFGPGTRLTVT.

This clone was seen only a few times. This chain links TRBV7-2 with TRBJ2-3, with a possible D match to TRBD2 (6 bases). Trimming took 5 bases from V and 6 from J, leaving 15 bases between them. The CDR3 has 14 residues. From germline, CDR1 is SGHTA and CDR2 FQGNSA. The chain's CDR3 is CASSGEAGWDTQYF. Here the CDR3 DNA reads TGTGCCAGCAGCGGCGAGGCGGGGTGGGATACGCAGTATTTT. Using reference TRBV7-2 and TRBJ2-3 for the parts outside the CDR3, the full variable domain is GAGVSQSPSNKVTEKGKDVELRCDPISGHTALYWYRQSLGQGLEFLIYFQGNSAPDKSGLPSDRFSAERTGGSVSTLTIQRTQQEDSAVYLCASSGEAGWDTQYFGPGTRLTVL.

V is TRBV19 and J is TRBJ1-6, with TRBD1 matching over 7 bases. Germline CDR1 and CDR2: LNHDA and SQIVND (reference sequence). V was clipped by 6 bases and J by 8 bases; unmatched bases: 4. This CDR3 is built from 13 residues. The CDR3 loop reads CASRTGSYSPLHF. The DNA for the CDR3 is TGTGCCAGTAGGACAGGGAGCTATTCACCCCTCCACTTT.

V gene TRBV6-5 combines with J gene TRBJ1-4; D uncertain. Germline values: CDR1 MNHEY, CDR2 SVGAGI. CDR3 size: 13 residues. V was shortened by 10 bases and J by 8 bases, with 17 bases between the two germline ends. The CDR3 loop reads CANSVGLGEKLFF. The CDR3 region has the DNA TGTGCCAACTCGGTCGGTCTAGGAGAAAAACTGTTTTTT.

The rearrangement joins TRBV5-1 to TRBJ2-5; no clear D gene. The J call may be incorrect, as the DNA end agrees better with TRBJ2-7. The germline V gene encodes CDR1 SGHRS and CDR2 YFSETQ. The CDR3 length is 15 residues. The CDR3 DNA sequence: TGCGCCAGCAGCTTGGACGGAGCGCCCGCCTACGAGCAGTACTTC. Encoded protein: CASSLDGAPAYEQYF.

This chain uses TRBV5-1 with TRBJ1-2; maybe TRBD1 (5 bases). The V and J ends lost 3 bases and 0 bases respectively, with 9 bases between them. The CDR3 covers 14 residues. Germline CDR1 SGHRS, CDR2 YFSETQ. CDR3 coding DNA: TGCGCCAGCAGCTGGGGACTTACTAACTATGGCTACACCTTC. Its protein product is CASSWGLTNYGYTF.

The chain carries TRBV7-2 and TRBJ2-1; TRBD2 aligns across 9 bases. The V gene end was trimmed by 5 bases and the J gene end by 4 bases; junction bases not matched to a gene: 15. Per germline, CDR1 SGHTA and CDR2 FQGNSA. This CDR3 has 18 residues. The CDR3 DNA reads as TGTGCCAGCAGCCTAAAACCTCGTAGTCTAGCGGGGTACAATGAGCAGTTCTTC. Protein product: CASSLKPRSLAGYNEQFF.